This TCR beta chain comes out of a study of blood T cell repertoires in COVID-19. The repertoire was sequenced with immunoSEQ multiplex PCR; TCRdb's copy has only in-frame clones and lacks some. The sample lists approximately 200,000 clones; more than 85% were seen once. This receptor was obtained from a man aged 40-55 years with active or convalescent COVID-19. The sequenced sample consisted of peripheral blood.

CDR3 bases: TGTGCCAGTAGTAGAAGAGGGACAGGGTCTTTCAACGAGCAGTACTTC. Translating it yields CASSRRGTGSFNEQYF. This sequence joins TRBV19 and TRBJ2-7, with 9 bases fitting TRBD1. Germline V gene lookup returns CDR1 LNHDA and CDR2 SQIVND (reference sequence). The V gene end was trimmed by 4 bases and the J gene end by 5 bases; junction bases not matched to a gene: 12. The CDR3 contains 16 residues.